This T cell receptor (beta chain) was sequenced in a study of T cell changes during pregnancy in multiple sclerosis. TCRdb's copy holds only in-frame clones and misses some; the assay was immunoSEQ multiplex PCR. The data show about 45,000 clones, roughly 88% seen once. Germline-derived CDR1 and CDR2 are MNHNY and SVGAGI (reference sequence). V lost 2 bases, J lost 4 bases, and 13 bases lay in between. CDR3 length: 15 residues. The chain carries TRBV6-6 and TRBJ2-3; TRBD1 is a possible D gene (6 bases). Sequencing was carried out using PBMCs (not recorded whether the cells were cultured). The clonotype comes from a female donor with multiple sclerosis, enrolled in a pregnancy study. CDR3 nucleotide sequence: TGTGCCAGCAGTTACGTTGTGGGGGCCCCAGATACGCAGTATTTT. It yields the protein CASSYVVGAPDTQYF.